This TCR beta chain was captured in a study of cytomegalovirus exposure and HLA in healthy donors. General study points: 150 or so TCR beta chains were listed as cytomegalovirus-associated.

Comments on this clone: As yet, its antigen is unknown.

Libraries were prepared by immunoSEQ multiplex PCR; TCRdb keeps only in-frame clonotypes and omits some of them. This table has 110,000 to 150,000 clones, about 86% appearing once. The CDR3 totals 15 residues. The ends lost 5 bases at V and 5 bases at J; junction bases unmatched: 8. The V gene's germline CDR1 is MRHNA and CDR2 SNTAGT. Sequencing input: PBMCs. This clonotype originated in a man aged 18 to 29 in good health and CMV-seronegative. The gene calls are TRBV6-4 and TRBJ2-1, with 8 bases fitting TRBD2. The CDR3 reads CASSSVSGSNNEQFF. The CDR3 DNA reads TGTGCCAGCAGTTCAGTCAGCGGGAGTAACAATGAGCAGTTCTTC.